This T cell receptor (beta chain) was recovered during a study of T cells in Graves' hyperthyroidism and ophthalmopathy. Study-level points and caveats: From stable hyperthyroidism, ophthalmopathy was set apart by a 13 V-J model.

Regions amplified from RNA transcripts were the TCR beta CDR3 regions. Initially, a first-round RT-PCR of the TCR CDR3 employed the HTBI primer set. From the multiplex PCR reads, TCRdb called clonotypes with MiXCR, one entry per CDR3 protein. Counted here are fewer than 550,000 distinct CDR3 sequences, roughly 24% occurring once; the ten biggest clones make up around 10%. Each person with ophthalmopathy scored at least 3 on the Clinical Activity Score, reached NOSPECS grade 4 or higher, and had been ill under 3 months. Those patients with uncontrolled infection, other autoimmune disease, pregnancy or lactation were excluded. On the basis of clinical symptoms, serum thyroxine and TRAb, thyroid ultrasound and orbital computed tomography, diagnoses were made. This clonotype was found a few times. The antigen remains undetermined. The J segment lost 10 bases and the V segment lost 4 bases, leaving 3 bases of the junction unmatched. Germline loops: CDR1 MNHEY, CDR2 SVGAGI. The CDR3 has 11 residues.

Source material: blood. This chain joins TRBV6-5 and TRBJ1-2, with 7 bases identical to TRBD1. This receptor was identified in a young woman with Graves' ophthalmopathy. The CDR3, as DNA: TGTGCCAGCAGTTTGGGACAGATCTACACCTTC. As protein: CASSLGQIYTF.